A selection of T cell receptor beta chains follows, all from one sample in a study of blood T cell repertoires in COVID-19. Generated by immunoSEQ multiplex PCR, the TCRdb table keeps only in-frame clones and is missing some. Of 400,000 to 450,000 clones listed, around nine tenths are singletons. The material sequenced was peripheral blood. The receptors were sampled from a man aged 18 to 35 with COVID-19, enrolled during active disease. Each CDR3 is given with its conserved first and last residue. A D gene is named only where the DNA matches it firmly. Only part of the rows carry a size: once, few, many, or a class if the clone is expanded.

V,D,size,J,CDR3,DNA
TRBV29-1,-,-,TRBJ2-2,CSVRGRMTGELFF,TGCAGCGTTCGGGGGAGGATGACCGGGGAGCTGTTTTTT
TRBV15,-,-,TRBJ2-3,CATGVGGDTQYF,TGTGCCACCGGGGTCGGGGGAGATACGCAGTATTTT
TRBV7-8,TRBD2,-,TRBJ2-2,CASSDQLAGGPGELFF,TGTGCCAGCAGCGACCAGCTAGCGGGGGGACCCGGGGAGCTGTTTTTT
TRBV25-1,-,-,TRBJ2-1,CASSPLKRNYQYNEQFF,TGTGCCAGCAGTCCTCTTAAAAGGAACTACCAATACAATGAGCAGTTCTTC
TRBV9,TRBD1,-,TRBJ1-6,CASGGQNNSPLHF,TGTGCCAGCGGGGGACAGAACAATTCACCCCTCCACTTT
TRBV4-1,-,-,TRBJ1-4,CASSQDPATNEKLFF,TGCGCCAGCAGCCAAGACCCAGCAACTAATGAAAAACTGTTTTTT
TRBV6-6,TRBD1,-,TRBJ2-7,CASSYGTGTYEQYF,TGTGCCAGCAGTTACGGGACAGGGACCTACGAGCAGTACTTC
TRBV2,-,-,TRBJ1-2,CASSEVALSNYGYTF,TGTGCCAGCAGTGAAGTAGCTCTTTCTAACTATGGCTACACCTTC
TRBV5-1,-,once,TRBJ1-1,CASSWEGNTEAFF,TGCGCCAGCAGCTGGGAGGGGAACACTGAAGCTTTCTTT
TRBV19,TRBD1,-,TRBJ1-5,CASGRTGVQPQHF,TGTGCCAGTGGCAGGACAGGGGTTCAGCCCCAGCATTTT
TRBV4-1,-,once,TRBJ2-1,CASSQTGSSYNEQFF,TGCGCCAGCAGCCAAACGGGTTCCTCCTACAATGAGCAGTTCTTC
TRBV28,-,-,TRBJ1-5,CASSLFGRDNQPQHF,TGTGCCAGCAGTTTATTCGGGCGGGATAATCAGCCCCAGCATTTT
TRBV5-1,TRBD2,-,TRBJ2-7,CASSLGGLGNEQYF,TGCGCCAGCAGCTTAGGGGGACTAGGAAACGAGCAGTACTTC
TRBV7-9,-,once,TRBJ1-2,CASSPEVADTF,TGTGCCAGCAGCCCAGAGGTGGCCGACACCTTC
TRBV27,-,-,TRBJ2-1,CASSPLAGRGYNEQFF,TGTGCCAGCAGCCCTTTGGCGGGGCGGGGCTACAATGAGCAGTTCTTC
TRBV4-1,TRBD1,once,TRBJ1-2,CASSQGQGLGGGYTF,TGCGCCAGCAGCCAAGGACAGGGGCTAGGTGGTGGCTACACCTTC
TRBV30,-,-,TRBJ2-1,CAWSVLVGEQFF,TGTGCCTGGAGTGTACTCGTGGGCGAGCAGTTCTTC
TRBV11-3,-,-,TRBJ2-7,CASSSTGTTYEQYF,TGTGCCAGCAGTTCCACCGGGACAACCTACGAGCAGTACTTC
TRBV7-3,TRBD2,-,TRBJ2-1,CASSPGLAGAHEQFF,TGTGCCAGCAGCCCTGGACTAGCGGGAGCGCATGAGCAGTTCTTC
TRBV6-1,-,-,TRBJ2-2,CASSESQGSGAGELFF,TGTGCCAGCAGTGAGTCACAGGGTAGTGGCGCCGGGGAGCTGTTTTTT